Detailed here is one T cell receptor beta chain. Its antigen is undetermined. The sample belongs to a study of blood T cells in healthy people across ages. This CDR3 contains 15 residues. Germline V gene data show CDR1 as LGHNA and CDR2 as YNFKEQ. V dropped 3 bases and J dropped 2 bases, with 14 bases sitting between them. Then a second PCR, running about 7 to 11 cycles, was carried out with a sample-barcoded 5' primer and a J-beta primer mix. No fewer than 2.5 million CDR3-containing paired-end reads came from each sample. TCRdb used MiXCR to reprocess the 5' RACE reads, holding one entry per CDR3 protein. Counted here are roughly 2 million distinct CDR3 sequences, roughly 50% occurring once; the ten biggest clones make up 2% to 2.5%. Study-wide results and caveats: There was no known CMV status for donors, so expanded clonotype changes were possibly confounded. The recorded TCR beta diversity per million T cells decreased in a roughly linear manner with age.

This chain joins TRBV4-2 and TRBJ2-7; D ambiguous. Sequences were obtained from blood. The clonotype was recovered from a middle-aged woman in good health. The CDR3 coding sequence is TGTGCCAGCAGCCACAATCGGGCAGCCACCTACGAGCAGTACTTC. Translated, it gives CASSHNRAATYEQYF.